These 12 T cell receptor beta chains share one sample of origin, sequenced in a study of T cell repertoires in cytomegalovirus infection. TCRdb used MiXCR to reprocess the reads, holding one entry per CDR3 protein. The data show roughly 720,000 distinct CDR3 sequences, with 35% to 40% seen just once and under 3.5% held by the top ten. The specimen was PBMCs. These receptors all stem from a human donor in good health (CMV status not recorded). Some clones in this sample may be carry-over from other donors' samples.

This clonotype was seen more than once but under ten times. This chain links TRBV28 with TRBJ2-2, with 10 bases matching TRBD2. The CDR3 consists of 19 residues. Germline V gene sequence: CDR1 MDHEN, CDR2 SYDVKM. V was pared by 5 bases and J by 1 base, with 13 bases of the junction left unmatched. CDR3 protein: CASSPRWRAGGGNTGELFF. In DNA, the CDR3 is TGTGCCAGCAGTCCCCGTTGGAGAGCGGGGGGGGGGAACACCGGGGAGCTGTTTTTT.

Concerning this clonotype itself: At one of its ends the junction is not consistent with the germline gene, which may arise from a read error. The CDR3 loop is CASSKPGTSGLRTHYF. CDR3 coding DNA: TGTGCCAGCAGTAAGCCCGGGACTAGTGGGTTGCGGACCCATTACTTC. The chain has TRBV28 and TRBJ2-5, with 8 bases identical to TRBD2. The CDR3 extends over 16 amino acids. Germline CDR1 is MDHEN and CDR2 is SYDVKM.

This chain links TRBV12-3 or TRBV12-4 with TRBJ1-5; 9 bases line up with TRBD1. The CDR3 spans 16 residues. With 6 bases clipped from V and 2 bases from J, the junction kept 8 bases outside the gene matches. The CDR3 protein is CASSHRGRRGNQPQHF. The DNA of the CDR3 is TGTGCCAGCAGCCACAGGGGGCGGAGGGGCAATCAGCCCCAGCATTTT.

Written as DNA, the CDR3 is TGTGCCAGCAGCTTGGGGGGGACAGCTGACCTCTATGGCTACACCTTC. Protein: CASSLGGTADLYGYTF. The V and J genes are TRBV5-5 and TRBJ1-2, with 7 bases matching TRBD1. V was clipped by 0 bases and J by 4 bases; unmatched bases: 9. Germline CDR1 and CDR2: SGHKS and YYEKEE (reference sequence). The CDR3 is 16 amino acids.

V and J are TRBV9 and TRBJ2-2; D gene uncertain. V dropped 1 base and J dropped 6 bases, with 16 bases sitting between them. The CDR3 runs 16 residues. Per germline, CDR1 SGDLS and CDR2 YYNGEE. Here the CDR3 reads CASSVLDIPAPGELFF. CDR3 bases: TGTGCCAGCAGCGTATTAGACATACCAGCCCCCGGGGAGCTGTTTTTT. The full variable domain, in which reference TRBV9 and TRBJ2-2 provide the parts outside the CDR3, is DSGVTQTPKHLITATGQRVTLRCSPRSGDLSVYWYQQSLDQGLQFLIQYYNGEERAKGNILERFSAQQFPDLHSELNLSSLELGDSALYFCASSVLDIPAPGELFFGEGSRLTVL.

This clonotype was found a few times. The chain employs TRBV12-3 or TRBV12-4 and TRBJ2-7; 9 bases match TRBD2. This CDR3 comprises 16 residues. J lost 3 bases, V lost 9 bases, and 15 bases had no gene match. This chain's CDR3 is CASLPPRASGNYEQYF. Here the CDR3 DNA reads TGTGCCAGTCTCCCACCCAGGGCTAGCGGGAACTACGAGCAGTACTTC.

The V gene is TRBV27, the J gene TRBJ1-5, with unresolved D. Trimming pared 3 bases from V and 4 bases from J, leaving 10 bases between. Per the germline V gene, CDR1 is MNHEY and CDR2 is SMNVEV (reference sequence). CDR3 length: 14 residues. CDR3 nucleotides: TGTGCCAGCAGTTTGAGCGGGGAAAATCAGCCCCAGCATTTT. Protein sequence: CASSLSGENQPQHF.

In its sample, this clonotype was seen a few times. The genes are TRBV12-3 or TRBV12-4 and TRBJ2-7; D is perhaps TRBD1 (6 bases). Trimming stripped 6 bases from V and 4 bases from J, with 19 bases between. This CDR3 comprises 15 residues. The CDR3 reads CASSRLGPGDYEQYF. CDR3 sequence (DNA): TGTGCCAGCAGCCGCCTGGGGCCAGGGGATTACGAGCAGTACTTC.

V and J are TRBV28 and TRBJ1-5; 8 bases agree with TRBD1. In germline, CDR1 is MDHEN, CDR2 SYDVKM. J was trimmed by 4 bases and V by 11 bases; bases with no gene match: 13. CDR3 length equals 15 residues. CDR3 residues: CAGVRSGTGNQPQHF. As DNA, the CDR3 is TGTGCCGGGGTGCGGTCAGGGACAGGTAATCAGCCCCAGCATTTT.

This clonotype has more than one count but fewer than ten. V usage is TRBV2 and J usage is TRBJ2-1; D unclear. This CDR3 is built from 11 residues. The germline CDR1 and CDR2 sequences are SNHLY and FYNNEI. V dropped 6 bases and J dropped 7 bases, with 7 bases sitting between them. The DNA for the CDR3 is TGTGCCAGCAGGAGACCTAATGAGCAGTTCTTC. It yields the protein CASRRPNEQFF. Full variable domain (missing parts from reference TRBV2 and TRBJ2-1): EPEVTQTPSHQVTQMGQEVILRCVPISNHLYFYWYRQILGQKVEFLVSFYNNEISEKSEIFDDQFSVERPDGSNFTLKIRSTKLEDSAMYFCASRRPNEQFFGPGTRLTVL.

As to this clonotype: At one of its ends the junction is not consistent with the germline gene, which may arise from a read error. The V and J genes are TRBV15 and TRBJ1-4; weak D call: TRBD1 (5 bases). CDR1 is LNHNV and CDR2 is YYDKDF in the germline V gene (reference sequence). The CDR3 contains 14 residues. In DNA form, the CDR3 reads TGTGCCGCCAGCTCCGGCGGGGGAGGTGAAAAACGGTTTTTT. This encodes CAASSGGGGEKRFF.

The CDR3 DNA reads as TGTGCCAGCAGTTACGGTAGGGGGCCGGGAGACACTGAAGCTTTCTTT. Its translation is CASSYGRGPGDTEAFF. V gene TRBV6-5 combines with J gene TRBJ1-1; 7 bases are shared with TRBD1. V lost 2 bases, J lost 3 bases, and 9 bases stayed unmatched. Germline CDR1 reads MNHEY; CDR2 reads SVGAGI. This CDR3 contains 16 residues.